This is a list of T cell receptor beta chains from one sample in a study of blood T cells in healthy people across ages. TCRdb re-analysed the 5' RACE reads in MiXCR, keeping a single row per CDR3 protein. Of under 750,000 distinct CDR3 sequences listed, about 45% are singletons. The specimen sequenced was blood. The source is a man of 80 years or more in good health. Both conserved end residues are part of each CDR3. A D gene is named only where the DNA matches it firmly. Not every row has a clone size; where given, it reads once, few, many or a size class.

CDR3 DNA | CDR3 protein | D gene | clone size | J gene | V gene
TGTGCCAGCAGCCAAGCAGGGCACATCTACAATGAGCAGTTCTTC | CASSQAGHIYNEQFF | . | . | TRBJ2-1 | TRBV3-1
TGTGCCAGCAGTTACTCGACTCCCTCCTACGAGCAGTACTTC | CASSYSTPSYEQYF | . | . | TRBJ2-7 | TRBV6-5
TGTGCCAGCAGCCCCAGGGTGCGGGCTGAGGAACTGTTTTTT | CASSPRVRAEELFF | . | few | TRBJ1-4 | TRBV7-9
TGTGCCAGCACCGGACAAGGGAGTTACGAGCAGTACTTC | CASTGQGSYEQYF | . | . | TRBJ2-7 | TRBV25-1
TGTGCCAGCACTCCTAGCGGGAGAACCGGGGAGCTGTTTTTT | CASTPSGRTGELFF | TRBD2 | few | TRBJ2-2 | TRBV6-5
TGCGCCAGCAGCCCGGATATACAGGGCTTTAACTATGGCTACACCTTC | CASSPDIQGFNYGYTF | . | few | TRBJ1-2 | TRBV4-3
TGTGCCAGCAGCCTCCACCCCGGGCAGGAACAAGAGACCCAGTACTTC | CASSLHPGQEQETQYF | . | . | TRBJ2-5 | TRBV4-2
TGTGCCAGCAGAGCCCAGATGAAGGCGGATGAGCAGTTCTTC | CASRAQMKADEQFF | . | . | TRBJ2-1 | TRBV12-3/TRBV12-4
TGCAGTGCTAGTCGATCAGACTACGAGCAGTACTTC | CSASRSDYEQYF | . | few | TRBJ2-7 | TRBV20-1
TGTGCCATCGGACAGGCACTGAATAGCCCTACAGACGAGCAGTACTTC | CAIGQALNSPTDEQYF | TRBD1 | . | TRBJ2-7 | TRBV2
TGTGCCAGCAGCAAGGAGGGACAGCCCTACGAGCAGTACTTC | CASSKEGQPYEQYF | . | . | TRBJ2-7 | TRBV11-3
TGTGCCAGCAGTTTCTCGGACAGGGGAAACATTCAGTACTTC | CASSFSDRGNIQYF | TRBD1 | . | TRBJ2-4 | TRBV6-5
TGTGCCAGCAGTTACGGCGAACTACTCTATGGCTACACCTTC | CASSYGELLYGYTF | . | many | TRBJ1-2 | TRBV6-6
TGTGCCAGCAGCCAAACGAGGACAGAAAACATTCAGTACTTC | CASSQTRTENIQYF | . | . | TRBJ2-4 | TRBV14
TGTGCCAGCAGAGAAGGACGGACCTCTGGGGCCAACGTCCTGACTTTC | CASREGRTSGANVLTF | . | few | TRBJ2-6 | TRBV7-2
TGCAGTGCTGGGGGACTAGCGCACTACAATGAGCAGTTCTTC | CSAGGLAHYNEQFF | TRBD2 | . | TRBJ2-1 | TRBV20-1
TGCGCCAGCAGCCAAGCCCCCACAGGTAGAGGAGGAGAGCAGTACTTC | CASSQAPTGRGGEQYF | . | . | TRBJ2-7 | TRBV4-1
TGCAGTGCTTCACCGACAGTTAATTCACCCCTCCACTTT | CSASPTVNSPLHF | . | . | TRBJ1-6 | TRBV20-1
TGTGCCAGCAGCGTAGGCGGGAGGAATACGCAGTATTTT | CASSVGGRNTQYF | TRBD2 | . | TRBJ2-3 | TRBV9
TGTGCCAGCAGCGACCGACAGGGCCCGAACACTGAAGCTTTCTTT | CASSDRQGPNTEAFF | TRBD1 | few | TRBJ1-1 | TRBV9
TGTGCCACCCACTCCGGGACAGATACGCAGTATTTT | CATHSGTDTQYF | . | few | TRBJ2-3 | TRBV10-3
TGCGCCAGCAAGCGCGGGGGGCCGTCCTACGAGCAGTACTTC | CASKRGGPSYEQYF | TRBD2 | . | TRBJ2-7 | TRBV5-1
TGCGCCAGCAGTGAACCAGCGGGGGGCACAGATACGCAGTATTTT | CASSEPAGGTDTQYF | TRBD2 | few | TRBJ2-3 | TRBV10-2
TGTGCCAGCAGCTTATCTAATATCGGTGAGCAGTTCTTC | CASSLSNIGEQFF | . | . | TRBJ2-1 | TRBV7-2
TGTGCCAGCAGTTACCCGGGGGGTAACACTGAAGCTTTCTTT | CASSYPGGNTEAFF | . | many | TRBJ1-1 | TRBV6-6
TGTGCCGGCGGCCTTGCCCCTAGTGGCAATCAGCCCCAGCATTTT | CAGGLAPSGNQPQHF | . | . | TRBJ1-5 | TRBV6-6
TGTGCCAGCAGCCTCACTCCCGGCCACAATGAGCAGTTCTTC | CASSLTPGHNEQFF | . | . | TRBJ2-1 | TRBV11-2
TGTGCCAGCAGCTTGGTTAGGAGGGTATCCTACAATGAGCAGTTCTTC | CASSLVRRVSYNEQFF | . | . | TRBJ2-1 | TRBV7-8
TGTGCCAGCAGTCCGGGGGAGAGGGGGCGTGAACAGCCCCAGCATTTT | CASSPGERGREQPQHF | TRBD1 | . | TRBJ1-5 | TRBV6-6
TGTGCCAGCAGTTCCGGGGCAGGCCGCTATGGCTACACCTTC | CASSSGAGRYGYTF | . | . | TRBJ1-2 | TRBV6-6
TGTGCCAGCAGCACCGGGACTACTAACAATGAGCAGTTCTTC | CASSTGTTNNEQFF | TRBD2 | few | TRBJ2-1 | TRBV7-9
TGCGCCAGCAGCCAGGGACTAGCGGAAAACTACGAGCAGTACTTC | CASSQGLAENYEQYF | TRBD2 | few | TRBJ2-7 | TRBV4-3
TGCGCCAGCAGCCCGTCGGAGCGGGGGGAGCAGTACTTC | CASSPSERGEQYF | TRBD2 | once | TRBJ2-5 | TRBV4-3
TGTGCCACCAGCAGAGATAGGGGCCGGGAGACCCAGTACTTC | CATSRDRGRETQYF | . | few | TRBJ2-5 | TRBV15
TGCAGCGGCCATCAGGGGAACACTGAAGCTTTCTTT | CSGHQGNTEAFF | . | . | TRBJ1-1 | TRBV29-1
TGTGCCAGCAGGGAGGGACAGGACCAGAACACTGAAGCTTTCTTT | CASREGQDQNTEAFF | TRBD1 | . | TRBJ1-1 | TRBV2
TGTGCCAGCAGCTTTGGACAGGGGGCGTCCGGAGGTGAAAAACTGTTTTTT | CASSFGQGASGGEKLFF | TRBD1 | . | TRBJ1-4 | TRBV7-9
TGTGCCAGCAGCCTCACGTGGGACAGGGGCGAGCAGTTCTTC | CASSLTWDRGEQFF | TRBD1 | . | TRBJ2-1 | TRBV7-9
TGTGCCAGCAGCGACAGCGGGGAGACCCAGTACTTC | CASSDSGETQYF | . | . | TRBJ2-5 | TRBV28
TGCAGCGTGGATCCAGGACGCACAGATACGCAGTATTTT | CSVDPGRTDTQYF | . | few | TRBJ2-3 | TRBV29-1
TGTGCCAGCAGTCCCCCCAACCGGGTCGGTCGGGATACGCAGTATTTT | CASSPPNRVGRDTQYF | . | . | TRBJ2-3 | TRBV27
TGTGCCAGCAGCGTAGCTGGGACTAGCGGGGGTAAGGATGAGCAGTTCTTC | CASSVAGTSGGKDEQFF | TRBD2 | few | TRBJ2-1 | TRBV7-2
TGCAGTGCTAGAGGGCATGGGACAGGGGCCCTCAACACTGAAGCTTTCTTT | CSARGHGTGALNTEAFF | TRBD1 | . | TRBJ1-1 | TRBV20-1
TGTGCCAGCAGCCTCAGGGGTTCCGGGGACAATGAGCAGTTCTTC | CASSLRGSGDNEQFF | . | . | TRBJ2-1 | TRBV6-5
TGTGCCACCAAGTCGCCCGGCACTAATTCACCCCTCCACTTT | CATKSPGTNSPLHF | . | few | TRBJ1-6 | TRBV15
TGCAGTGCTAGAAAACAGGGGGCGTATGGCTACACCTTC | CSARKQGAYGYTF | TRBD1 | few | TRBJ1-2 | TRBV20-1